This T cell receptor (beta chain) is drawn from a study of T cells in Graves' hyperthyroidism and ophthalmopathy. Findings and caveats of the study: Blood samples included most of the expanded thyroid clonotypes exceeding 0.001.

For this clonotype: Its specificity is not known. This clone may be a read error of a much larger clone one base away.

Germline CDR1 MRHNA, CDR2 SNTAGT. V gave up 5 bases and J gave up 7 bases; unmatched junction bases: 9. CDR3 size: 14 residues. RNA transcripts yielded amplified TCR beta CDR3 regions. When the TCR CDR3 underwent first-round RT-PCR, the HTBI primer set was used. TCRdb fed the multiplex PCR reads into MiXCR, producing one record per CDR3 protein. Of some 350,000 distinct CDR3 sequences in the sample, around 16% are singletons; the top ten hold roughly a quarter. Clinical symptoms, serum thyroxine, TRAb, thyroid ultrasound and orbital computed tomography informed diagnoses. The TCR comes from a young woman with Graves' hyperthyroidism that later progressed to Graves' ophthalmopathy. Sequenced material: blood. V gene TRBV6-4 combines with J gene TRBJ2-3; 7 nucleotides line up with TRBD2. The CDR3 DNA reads TGTGCCAGCAGTTACGAGCGGGATGTAAATACGCAGTATTTT. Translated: CASSYERDVNTQYF.